This T cell receptor (beta chain) appears in the sequencing data of a study of blood T cell repertoires in COVID-19. On the study more broadly: Acute and convalescent COVID-19 specimens originated in the United States, Italy and Spain. From T cells, B-cell-depleted T cells, or PBMCs came the material, which was cDNA or gDNA.

As handled by the study authors: Researchers report that nucleated cell counts were estimated from reference gene primer amplification. Profiling relied on immunoSEQ multiplex PCR, and the TCRdb table lists in-frame clones only, not all of them. The V and J calls and the clone size are those of that table, but D and trimming were determined from the DNA. The table has around 140,000 clones, roughly 80% seen once. Trimming removed 3 bases from V and 3 bases from J; junction bases left unmatched: 5. The CDR3 loop spans 14 amino acids. The germline CDR1 and CDR2 sequences are MNHNS and SASEGT. The chain is built from TRBV6-1 and TRBJ2-7, with 7 positions matching TRBD1. The TCR originated in a man in his forties or fifties with acute or convalescent COVID-19. Sequencing used peripheral blood. CDR3 residues: CASSEETGLYEQYF. The CDR3 coding sequence is TGTGCCAGCAGTGAGGAGACAGGGCTCTACGAGCAGTACTTC.